Shown below are 20 T cell receptor beta chains from a single sample sequenced in a study of blood T cell repertoires in COVID-19 (dated by TCRdb to the early 2020s). Preparation of the library involved the immunoSEQ multiplex PCR assay. Here the immuneACCESS table is served through TCRdb, limited to in-frame sequences with V and J called. Missing clones are a known gap in these copies; in checked studies unresolved V genes cover under half, and the rest lacks a known reason. Here the sample has under 300,000 clones; around 82% occur a single time. The biggest ten clones account for approximately 4.9% of the sample. Material: peripheral blood. These receptors originate from a woman older than 75 with active or convalescent COVID-19.

CDR3 DNA: TGCGCCAGCAGCTTGTATGAGGATACCTACGAGCAGTACTTC. Residues: CASSLYEDTYEQYF. This chain connects TRBV5-1 to TRBJ2-7; D is uncertain. Germline V gene sequence: CDR1 SGHRS, CDR2 YFSETQ. V gave up 1 base and J gave up 2 bases, with 10 bases separating them. The CDR3 is 14 residues long. Based on the CDR3 plus reference TRBV5-1 and TRBJ2-7, the full variable domain is KAGVTQTPRYLIKTRGQQVTLSCSPISGHRSVSWYQQTPGQGLQFLFEYFSETQRNKGNFPGRFSGRQFSNSRSEMNVSTLELGDSALYLCASSLYEDTYEQYFGPGTRLTVT.

The chain is built from TRBV2 and TRBJ2-5; 8 positions agree with TRBD2. V was pared by 8 bases and J by 5 bases, with 4 bases of the junction left unmatched. The CDR3 runs to 12 residues. CDR1 and CDR2 from the germline V gene are SNHLY and FYNNEI. The CDR3 protein is CASGLARETQYF. CDR3 in DNA: TGTGCCAGCGGACTAGCCCGGGAGACCCAGTACTTC.

This clone was observed once. The rearrangement joins TRBV5-4 to TRBJ1-2; 7 bases are a match to TRBD1. The CDR3 length is 14 residues. Germline CDR1 is SGHNT and CDR2 is YYREEE (reference sequence). V lost 7 bases, J lost 5 bases, and 11 bases stayed unmatched. CDR3 loop: CASSTAGTAYGYTF. CDR3 coding DNA: TGTGCCAGCTCTACAGCCGGGACAGCATATGGCTACACCTTC. Based on the CDR3 plus reference TRBV5-4 and TRBJ1-2, the full variable domain is ETGVTQSPTHLIKTRGQQVTLRCSSQSGHNTVSWYQQALGQGPQFIFQYYREEENGRGNFPPRFSGLQFPNYSSELNVNALELDDSALYLCASSTAGTAYGYTFGSGTRLTVV.

This clone has only a few counts. This chain connects TRBV6-1 to TRBJ2-7; 13 bases line up with TRBD2. V was pared by 4 bases and J by 0 bases, with 9 bases of the junction left unmatched. The CDR3 sequence is 18 residues long. The germline gives CDR1 MNHNS, CDR2 SASEGT. This chain's CDR3 is CASSVPTSGGPSSYEQYF. The CDR3 nucleotides are TGTGCCAGCAGTGTACCGACTAGCGGGGGGCCTAGCTCCTACGAGCAGTACTTC.

The chain is built from TRBV4-1 and TRBJ1-2; tentative D call: TRBD1 (6 bases). The V end lost 0 bases, the J end lost 7 bases, and 21 bases lay between the germline ends. This CDR3 is built from 17 residues. Germline CDR1 reads MGHRA; CDR2 reads YSYEKL. The CDR3 region is CASSQDGGGRGAGGYTF. In nucleotides, the CDR3 is TGCGCCAGCAGCCAAGACGGCGGGGGCAGGGGCGCGGGTGGCTACACCTTC.

The chain joins TRBV5-1 to TRBJ1-5; 8 bases line up with TRBD1. Germline V lookup: CDR1 SGHRS, CDR2 YFSETQ. Trimming removed 1 base from V and 7 bases from J; junction bases left unmatched: 10. The CDR3 has 16 amino acids. CDR3 sequence (DNA): TGCGCCAGCAGCTTGTCACCCCAGGGGGCAGGACAGCCCCAGCATTTT. It encodes CASSLSPQGAGQPQHF.

The chain employs TRBV5-6 and TRBJ2-1; maybe TRBD1 (5 bases). The CDR3 is 15 residues long. Trimming took 4 bases from V and 9 from J, leaving 20 bases between them. Germline CDR1 and CDR2: SGHDT and YYEEEE. The CDR3 here is CASSPVDTSSSEQFF. The CDR3 bases are TGTGCCAGCAGCCCTGTGGACACAAGTAGTAGTGAGCAGTTCTTC.

This clone was picked up one time. This rearrangement joins TRBV6-6 to TRBJ1-2; D not resolved. V dropped 5 bases and J dropped 4 bases, with 17 bases sitting between them. In germline, CDR1 is MNHNY, CDR2 SVGAGI (reference sequence). The CDR3 extends over 15 amino acids. CDR3 DNA: TGTGCCAGCAGTCGATCGGTTCCCACTAGCTATGGCTACACCTTC. Translation: CASSRSVPTSYGYTF.

This chain joins TRBV6-5 and TRBJ2-1, with TRBD2 as a possible D gene (6 bases). CDR3 length: 15 amino acids. Germline CDR1 MNHEY, CDR2 SVGAGI. Trimming took off 6 bases at V and 2 bases at J, with 14 bases between the two ends. For the CDR3, the DNA is TGTGCCAGCAGGCGGGACGTGTCCGCCTACAATGAGCAGTTCTTC. It encodes CASRRDVSAYNEQFF.

This clone was seen only once. The chain couples TRBV19 to TRBJ2-1, with D possibly being TRBD1 (6 bases). The CDR3 runs 15 residues. Trimming stripped 7 bases from V and 5 bases from J, with 18 bases between. Germline-derived CDR1 and CDR2 are LNHDA and SQIVND (reference sequence). In nucleotides, the CDR3 is TGTGCCAGTACCTTGGACAGAGTTTCCAACAATGAGCAGTTCTTC. Its protein product is CASTLDRVSNNEQFF.

The gene calls are TRBV6-1 and TRBJ2-7, with 15 bases lining up with TRBD2. The germline gives CDR1 MNHNS, CDR2 SASEGT. V lost 0 bases, J lost 0 bases, and 9 bases stayed unmatched. CDR3 size: 20 residues. The CDR3 sequence: CASSEAIVRTSGRGSYEQYF. The CDR3 nucleotides are TGTGCCAGCAGTGAAGCTATCGTCAGGACTAGCGGGAGGGGCTCCTACGAGCAGTACTTC.

The rearrangement joins TRBV24-1 to TRBJ2-1; a weak D match, TRBD2 (6 bases). The ends were cut back, 3 bases at V and 6 bases at J, with 11 bases in the middle. Per the germline V gene, CDR1 is KGHDR and CDR2 is SFDVKD. CDR3 length: 14 residues. The CDR3, as DNA: TGTGCCACCAGTGATCCGACTAGATTCAATGAGCAGTTCTTC. Protein product: CATSDPTRFNEQFF.

The chain joins TRBV6-5 to TRBJ1-1; D remains ambiguous. Trimming left V 0 bases short and J 0 bases short, with 5 bases between. The CDR3 contains 14 residues. CDR1 and CDR2 from the germline V gene are MNHEY and SVGAGI. The CDR3 here is CASSYSRMNTEAFF. CDR3 nucleotide sequence: TGTGCCAGCAGTTACTCGCGGATGAACACTGAAGCTTTCTTT.

CDR3 amino acids: CASRPILGNQPQHF. The CDR3 DNA sequence: TGTGCCAGCAGGCCTATACTAGGTAATCAGCCCCAGCATTTT. The chain uses TRBV27 and TRBJ1-5, with D unresolved. The length of the CDR3 is 14 residues. The germline CDR1 and CDR2 sequences are MNHEY and SMNVEV (reference sequence). Trimming took 6 bases from V and 4 from J, leaving 13 bases between them.

The rearrangement uses TRBV28 and TRBJ1-4; 10 nucleotides align to TRBD1. In germline, CDR1 is MDHEN, CDR2 SYDVKM. The V gene end was trimmed by 6 bases and the J gene end by 9 bases; junction bases not matched to a gene: 22. This CDR3 spans 19 amino acids. The CDR3 nucleotides read TGTGCCAGCAGATTGCTCGGTGGGGACAGGGGATTAATCAACAAAAAACTGTTTTTT. Protein: CASRLLGGDRGLINKKLFF.

The rearrangement uses TRBV18 and TRBJ2-1; TRBD2 might be the D (6 bases). Trimming cost V 2 bases and J 6 bases, with 17 bases left between them. Germline CDR1 KGHSH, CDR2 LQKENI. The CDR3 is 16 residues long. The CDR3 sequence: CASSPYLGSFLNEQFF. CDR3 DNA sequence: TGTGCCAGCTCACCATATCTCGGGAGCTTTCTCAATGAGCAGTTCTTC.

V usage is TRBV2 and J usage is TRBJ1-2; 7 bases align to TRBD1. J gave up 8 bases and V 7 bases, and 10 bases lay outside the gene matches. CDR3 length: 13 amino acids. The V gene's germline CDR1 is SNHLY and CDR2 FYNNEI. As DNA, the CDR3 is TGTGCCAGCACCCGGCTGACAGGGAAGGGCTACACCTTC. Protein product: CASTRLTGKGYTF. The entire variable domain, with the rest obtained from reference TRBV2 and TRBJ1-2, is as follows: EPEVTQTPSHQVTQMGQEVILRCVPISNHLYFYWYRQILGQKVEFLVSFYNNEISEKSEIFDDQFSVERPDGSNFTLKIRSTKLEDSAMYFCASTRLTGKGYTFGSGTRLTVV.

This clone was counted once. This sequence joins TRBV6-5 and TRBJ2-3; possible D gene TRBD2, 6 bases. The CDR3 spans 15 residues. In germline, CDR1 is MNHEY, CDR2 SVGAGI. Trimming removed 6 bases at V and 0 bases at J, with 13 bases between. The chain's CDR3 is CASRGWAGSTDTQYF. The DNA of the CDR3 is TGTGCCAGCAGAGGGTGGGCGGGGAGCACAGATACGCAGTATTTT.

The chain couples TRBV29-1 to TRBJ2-5, with D hard to call. Per the germline V gene, CDR1 is SQVTM and CDR2 is ANQGSEA. V was shortened by 1 base and J by 1 base, with 13 bases between the two germline ends. This CDR3 is 15 amino acids long. The CDR3, as DNA: TGCAGCGTTGAAGGCACGGCAGGCGCCCAAGAGACCCAGTACTTC. Encoded protein: CSVEGTAGAQETQYF. Filled out from reference TRBV29-1 and TRBJ2-5, the complete variable domain reads SAVISQKPSRDICQRGTSLTIQCQVDSQVTMMFWYRQQPGQSLTLIATANQGSEATYESGFVIDKFPISRPNLTFSTLTVSNMSPEDSSIYLCSVEGTAGAQETQYFGPGTRLLVL.

This clone was recorded only once. The CDR3 region has the DNA TGTGCCTGGAGTACAGGGCTTCAGCCCCAGCATTTT. Translating it yields CAWSTGLQPQHF. The V and J genes are TRBV30 and TRBJ1-5, with a weak D call TRBD1 (6 bases). CDR1 is GTSNPN and CDR2 is SVGIG in the germline V gene (reference sequence). The ends were cut back, 2 bases at V and 6 bases at J, with 8 bases in the middle. This CDR3 has 12 amino acids. Drawing the rest from reference TRBV30 and TRBJ1-5, the complete variable domain is SQTIHQWPATLVQPVGSPLSLECTVEGTSNPNLYWYRQAAGRGLQLLFYSVGIGQISSEVPQNLSASRPQDRQFILSSKKLLLSDSGFYLCAWSTGLQPQHFGDGTRLSIL.